The 22 T cell receptor beta chains given below trace back to one sample, sequenced in a study of shared clonotypes between healthy human individuals. The repertoire was sequenced with immunoSEQ multiplex PCR; TCRdb's copy has only in-frame clones and lacks some. This table holds about 1,500,000 clones, around 97% found once. The sequenced sample consisted of naive CD4+ T cells sorted from blood. As to subset: CD45RA+ positively selected. Receptors were obtained from a man in his thirties or forties in good health.

The CDR3: CASSHRGAQDTF. CDR3 nucleotides: TGTGCCAGCAGCCACCGGGGGGCTCAGGACACCTTC. This chain connects TRBV11-2 to TRBJ1-2; D might be TRBD1 (6 bases). The CDR3 is made up of 12 amino acids. Trimming removed 5 bases at V and 12 bases at J, with 16 bases between. The germline V gene encodes CDR1 SGHAT and CDR2 FQNNGV.

This clone has a handful of counts. The V and J genes are TRBV28 and TRBJ2-7; possibly TRBD1 or TRBD2 for D (5 bases each). CDR1 is MDHEN and CDR2 is SYDVKM in the germline V gene. With 6 bases removed from V and 0 bases from J, the gap between germline ends came to 9 bases. There are 13 residues in the CDR3. The CDR3 coding sequence is TGTGCCAGCAGACCAGGGAGCTCCTACGAGCAGTACTTC. This encodes CASRPGSSYEQYF.

This sequence joins TRBV28 and TRBJ2-3; a weak D match, TRBD1 (5 bases). The V and J ends lost 5 bases and 0 bases respectively, with 15 bases between them. The CDR3 has 16 amino acids. Germline V gives CDR1 MDHEN, CDR2 SYDVKM. CDR3 in amino acids: CASSLWSGISTDTQYF. CDR3 DNA sequence: TGTGCCAGCAGTCTGTGGTCAGGGATAAGCACAGATACGCAGTATTTT.

This clone was observed once. This sequence joins TRBV7-2 and TRBJ2-2; weak D call: TRBD2 (5 bases). The CDR3 covers 15 residues. V was cut by 4 bases and J by 4 bases, with 13 bases left in between. CDR1 and CDR2 (germline): SGHTA, FQGNSA. CDR3 bases: TGTGCCAGCAGCTCGGGGTCTTTTCCCACCGGGGAGCTGTTTTTT. Translating gives CASSSGSFPTGELFF.

About this clone itself: This sample includes further DNA sequences coding for the same CDR3. V and J are TRBV18 and TRBJ2-7, with D unclear. The CDR3 totals 11 residues. From germline, CDR1 is KGHSH and CDR2 LQKENI. V shed 5 bases and J shed 3 bases, with 5 bases lying between them. The CDR3 DNA follows: TGTGCCAGCTCATTGGACTACGAGCAGTACTTC. This encodes CASSLDYEQYF.

This rearrangement joins TRBV5-5 to TRBJ2-7; TRBD1 matches 7 bases. Unmatched junction bases numbered 6, after V lost 4 bases and J lost 5 bases. The CDR3 runs 13 residues. CDR1 SGHKS and CDR2 YYEKEE come from the germline V gene (reference sequence). Here the CDR3 DNA reads TGTGCCAGCAGCCGACAGGGTGTGGACGAGCAGTACTTC. It encodes CASSRQGVDEQYF.

This chain joins TRBV11-2 and TRBJ2-7, with D unresolved. The V end lost 4 bases, the J end lost 1 base, and 8 bases lay between the germline ends. The CDR3 runs to 13 residues. CDR1 is SGHAT and CDR2 is FQNNGV in the germline V gene. The DNA for the CDR3 is TGTGCCAGCAGCTGGTGGCAGTCCTACGAGCAGTACTTC. Its protein is CASSWWQSYEQYF. Based on the CDR3 plus reference TRBV11-2 and TRBJ2-7, the full variable domain is EAGVAQSPRYKIIEKRQSVAFWCNPISGHATLYWYQQILGQGPKLLIQFQNNGVVDDSQLPKDRFSAERLKGVDSTLKIQPAKLEDSAVYLCASSWWQSYEQYFGPGTRLTVT.

The gene calls are TRBV28 and TRBJ1-2; D is possibly TRBD1 (5 bases). The germline V gene encodes CDR1 MDHEN and CDR2 SYDVKM. The CDR3 spans 12 residues. The V end lost 8 bases, the J end lost 4 bases, and 11 bases lay between the germline ends. CDR3 sequence: CASWWGSYGYTF. CDR3 nucleotides: TGTGCCAGCTGGTGGGGGTCCTATGGCTACACCTTC.

V usage is TRBV6-1 and J usage is TRBJ1-5, with D unclear. V was clipped by 2 bases and J by 0 bases, with 11 bases between them. The germline gives CDR1 MNHNS, CDR2 SASEGT. The CDR3 contains 16 residues. The CDR3 sequence is CASSEMAGRSNQPQHF. In DNA form, the CDR3 reads TGTGCCAGCAGTGAAATGGCAGGACGTAGCAATCAGCCCCAGCATTTT.

The V call is TRBV19, the J call TRBJ2-5, with TRBD1 identical over 8 bases. Germline CDR1 LNHDA, CDR2 SQIVND (reference sequence). V shed 4 bases, J shed 4 bases, and the junction held 8 bases outside the gene matches. This CDR3 region has 15 residues. The CDR3 DNA reads TGTGCCAGTAGTAACCCGGGGACAGGTCTAGAGACCCAGTACTTC. As protein: CASSNPGTGLETQYF.

This clone was observed once. The genes are TRBV6-5 and TRBJ1-2; TRBD1 matches at 9 bases. Germline CDR1 reads MNHEY; CDR2 reads SVGAGI. This CDR3 has 13 residues. The junction had 6 bases not matched to a gene; V was cut back by 5 bases and J by 8 bases. CDR3 bases: TGTGCCAGCAGTCCCGGACAGGGGAAAGGCTACACCTTC. Its protein is CASSPGQGKGYTF.

The chain combines TRBV27 with TRBJ2-7; 11 nucleotides line up with TRBD2. V lost 7 bases, J lost 0 bases, and 2 bases stayed unmatched. CDR3 length equals 14 residues. Germline V gene lookup returns CDR1 MNHEY and CDR2 SMNVEV (reference sequence). CDR3 amino acids: CASKGLAASYEQYF. The CDR3, as DNA: TGTGCCAGCAAGGGACTAGCGGCCTCCTACGAGCAGTACTTC.

The V and J genes are TRBV5-6 and TRBJ1-4; no reliable D call. Germline CDR1 and CDR2: SGHDT and YYEEEE. The V and J ends lost 2 bases and 8 bases respectively, with 16 bases between them. The CDR3 is made up of 15 amino acids. CDR3 protein: CASSFGQAYSEKLFF. For the CDR3, the DNA is TGTGCCAGCAGCTTCGGGCAGGCTTACAGCGAAAAACTGTTTTTT.

The chain is built from TRBV4-2 and TRBJ2-3; no definite D call. CDR1 is LGHNA and CDR2 is YNFKEQ in the germline V gene. The length of the CDR3 is 13 residues. Trimming stripped 3 bases from V and 3 bases from J, with 7 bases between. As DNA, the CDR3 is TGTGCCAGCAGCCAGCATTCGACAGATACGCAGTATTTT. This gives the protein CASSQHSTDTQYF.

This clone was recorded once. The CDR3 bases are TGTGCCAGCAGTATTGCAGCGGGACCCGGGGAGCTGTTTTTT. Translation gives CASSIAAGPGELFF. The chain couples TRBV6-1 to TRBJ2-2, with 7 bases aligning to TRBD2. Germline V CDR1 and CDR2: MNHNS, SASEGT. This CDR3 is 14 amino acids long. V was clipped by 5 bases and J by 6 bases; unmatched bases: 6.

The V call is TRBV19, the J call TRBJ1-1; no firm D call. V lost 7 bases and J 4 bases, leaving 16 bases between the germline ends. Germline V gene data show CDR1 as LNHDA and CDR2 as SQIVND (reference sequence). The CDR3 extends over 14 amino acids. Here the CDR3 DNA reads TGTGCCAGTACCCTTGGGATCTCGGGCACTGAAGCTTTCTTT. This translates into CASTLGISGTEAFF.

Of note for this clone: The same CDR3 arises from other DNA sequences in this sample as well. The V gene is TRBV28, the J gene TRBJ2-2, with 10 positions matching TRBD2. The CDR3 covers 15 residues. Looked up from germline, CDR1 is MDHEN and CDR2 is SYDVKM. Trimming took 1 base from V and 6 from J; bases not matched to a gene: 2. CDR3 coding DNA: TGTGCCAGCAGTTTATTAGCGGGAGGTCCCGGGGAGCTGTTTTTT. Its translation: CASSLLAGGPGELFF.

The chain is built from TRBV5-1 and TRBJ2-2; 12 nucleotides line up with TRBD2. Germline V gene lookup returns CDR1 SGHRS and CDR2 YFSETQ. The CDR3 spans 18 residues. The ends lost 4 bases at V and 5 bases at J; junction bases unmatched: 12. CDR3 DNA sequence: TGCGCCAGCAGCCTCCGACTAGCGGGAGACCAAGGGACCGGGGAGCTGTTTTTT. It specifies CASSLRLAGDQGTGELFF.

This rearrangement joins TRBV2 to TRBJ2-1, with a tentative D call TRBD1 (5 bases). The CDR3 runs to 15 residues. Germline CDR1 is SNHLY and CDR2 is FYNNEI. Trimming removed 1 base from V and 0 bases from J, with 7 bases in between. The CDR3 DNA reads as TGTGCCAGCAGTGAAGTGGACAACTCCTACAATGAGCAGTTCTTC. Amino acid sequence: CASSEVDNSYNEQFF.

The chain employs TRBV29-1 and TRBJ1-2, with TRBD1 identical over 7 bases. V shed 4 bases and J 6 bases; nucleotides not matched to a gene: 5. Germline CDR1 is SQVTM and CDR2 is ANQGSEA. The CDR3 covers 12 residues. The CDR3 loop reads CSVVLGQDGYTF. The DNA of the CDR3 is TGCAGCGTTGTTCTCGGACAGGATGGCTACACCTTC.

This chain joins TRBV7-2 and TRBJ2-1; D is ambiguous. Germline CDR1 reads SGHTA; CDR2 reads FQGNSA. The CDR3 runs to 13 residues. With 5 bases removed from V and 12 bases from J, the gap between germline ends came to 17 bases. The CDR3 loop is CASSQAGGGRQFF. As DNA, the CDR3 is TGTGCCAGCAGCCAAGCAGGCGGTGGTCGGCAGTTCTTC.

V usage is TRBV28 and J usage is TRBJ1-5; TRBD1 agrees at 9 bases. Germline V gene lookup returns CDR1 MDHEN and CDR2 SYDVKM. With V trimmed by 5 bases and J by 3 bases, 2 bases remained unmatched. CDR3 length: 14 amino acids. The CDR3 loop is CASSHRGPNQPQHF. The CDR3, as DNA: TGTGCCAGCAGTCACAGGGGGCCCAATCAGCCCCAGCATTTT.